This TCR beta chain was recorded in a study of T-cell reconstitution after alpha-beta-depleted transplantation in children. The V end was cut by 4 bases, the J end by 4 bases, with 9 bases between. Germline loops: CDR1 LNHDA, CDR2 SQIVND (reference sequence). CDR3 length: 13 amino acids. Unique molecular identifiers tagged the TCRbeta library. TCRdb reprocessed the PCR reads with MiXCR, giving one entry per CDR3 protein. The sample has hundreds of thousands of distinct CDR3 sequences; about an eighth are singletons. This clonotype was counted between two and nine times. This TCR was sampled from a male patient aged 10-17 years who had a stem cell transplant for acute myeloid leukemia, so the T cells may come from the graft donor. The sample was PBMCs, mostly from graft donor cells, taken 360 days after TCRalphabeta/CD19-depleted stem cell transplant. This rearrangement joins TRBV19 to TRBJ2-3, with D possibly being TRBD1 or TRBD2 (5 bases each). Here the CDR3 DNA reads TGTGCCAGTAGTAGGGACGGTGCAGATACGCAGTATTTT. Residues: CASSRDGADTQYF.